Listed here are 18 T cell receptor beta chains from one sample, sequenced in a study of regulatory T cells in long-lasting Graves disease. Investigators prepared the TCR beta libraries by applying iRepertoire HTBI primers and Arm-PCR of CDR3 regions. TCRdb redid the calling of the multiplex PCR reads with MiXCR, one entry per CDR3 protein. The profile shows 250,000 to 400,000 distinct CDR3 sequences, about 20% of them singletons. Time point indicated: newly diagnosed GD, antithyroid drugs for less than 3 months. Researchers made the TCR library from RNA that was extracted from PBMCs. Here the sequenced sample was peripheral blood mononuclear cells (PBMCs), taken at new diagnosis, from a patient treated with antithyroid drugs. The receptors were sampled from a female donor with Graves disease.

This clonotype was found many times. The gene calls are TRBV18 and TRBJ1-6; D perhaps matches TRBD1 (5 bases). CDR1 KGHSH and CDR2 LQKENI come from the germline V gene. V lost 2 bases and J 8 bases, leaving 7 bases between the germline ends. The length of the CDR3 is 13 residues. This CDR3 reads CASSPVRDSPLHF. The DNA for the CDR3 is TGTGCCAGCTCACCAGTCAGGGATTCACCCCTCCACTTT.

This clonotype was seen at least ten times. The chain joins TRBV2 to TRBJ2-4; 12 nucleotides align to TRBD2. CDR3 length: 17 residues. After removal of 2 bases from V and 6 bases from J, the junction contained 8 bases not matched to a gene. Looked up from germline, CDR1 is SNHLY and CDR2 is FYNNEI. CDR3 residues: CASSELVASGRGNIQYF. In DNA form, the CDR3 reads TGTGCCAGCAGTGAACTCGTGGCTAGCGGGAGGGGAAACATTCAGTACTTC.

There are many counts of this clonotype. CDR3 sequence (DNA): TGTGCCACCAGCAGAGATGGCGGGTGGAATAATGAAAAACTGTTTTTT. Encoded protein: CATSRDGGWNNEKLFF. The rearrangement uses TRBV15 and TRBJ1-4, with D uncertain. The CDR3 has 16 residues. The ends were cut back, 0 bases at V and 4 bases at J, with 12 bases in the middle. Germline CDR1 and CDR2: LNHNV and YYDKDF (reference sequence).

The V and J genes are TRBV14 and TRBJ2-2; D remains unclear. Germline values: CDR1 SGHDN, CDR2 FVKESK. V was trimmed by 2 bases and J by 4 bases, leaving 11 bases between them. This CDR3 is built from 15 residues. CDR3 in amino acids: CASSQLGRGTGELFF. The DNA for the CDR3 is TGTGCCAGCAGCCAACTCGGTCGTGGCACCGGGGAGCTGTTTTTT.

In this sample, this clonotype turned up many times. The chain joins TRBV10-3 to TRBJ2-1, with D perhaps TRBD2 (6 bases). This CDR3 contains 11 residues. V was clipped by 9 bases and J by 5 bases, with 8 bases between them. Germline CDR1 reads ENHRY; CDR2 reads SYGVKD. CDR3 DNA sequence: TGTGCCATTCGACTAGACAATGAGCAGTTCTTC. It codes for CAIRLDNEQFF.

Remarks on this clonotype: This likely reflects a read error, since a far larger clone is one base away. The genes are TRBV7-2 and TRBJ2-7; 9 bases agree with TRBD1. Per germline, CDR1 SGHTA and CDR2 FQGNSA. The CDR3 is made up of 15 amino acids. DNA for the CDR3: TGTGTCAGCAGCTTACAGACAGGGGGATTTGGCGAGCAGTACTTC. Its protein product is CVSSLQTGGFGEQYF.

Ten or more counts support this clonotype. The CDR3 protein is CASSEGTGDGYTF. As DNA, the CDR3 is TGTGCCAGCAGCGAGGGGACAGGGGATGGCTACACCTTC. V gene TRBV7-2 combines with J gene TRBJ1-2; 10 positions match TRBD1. Germline CDR1 reads SGHTA; CDR2 reads FQGNSA. The CDR3 is 13 residues long. Trimming at V came to 5 bases and at J to 6 bases, leaving 3 bases not matched to a gene.

The chain has TRBV12-3 or TRBV12-4 and TRBJ1-2; TRBD1 is a possible D gene (5 bases). The CDR3 runs 14 residues. V lost 10 bases and J lost 3, with 18 bases in between. The CDR3 DNA reads as TGTGCCATCAATCCCAGGGACGCGGACTATGGCTACACCTTC. Protein sequence: CAINPRDADYGYTF.

This clonotype was picked up many times. CDR3 protein: CASRSRDRQETQYF. The DNA for the CDR3 is TGTGCCAGCAGGTCCCGGGACAGGCAAGAGACCCAGTACTTC. The chain joins TRBV11-3 to TRBJ2-5; 8 bases agree with TRBD1. The CDR3 is 14 residues long. Germline CDR1 and CDR2: SGHNT and YENEEA. J lost 2 bases, V lost 6 bases, and 5 bases had no gene match.

The gene calls are TRBV12-3 or TRBV12-4 and TRBJ2-3; 10 bases agree with TRBD1. V was pared by 5 bases and J by 3 bases, with 14 bases of the junction left unmatched. The CDR3 is made up of 18 amino acids. CDR3 sequence: CASSQSDEDRGVTDTQYF. The CDR3 nucleotides read TGTGCCAGCAGTCAGTCCGACGAGGACAGGGGGGTAACAGATACGCAGTATTTT.

This clonotype was observed many times. The chain is built from TRBV6-5 and TRBJ2-7; 8 bases match TRBD1. This CDR3 has 14 residues. Trimming removed 4 bases from V and 2 bases from J; junction bases left unmatched: 4. Per germline, CDR1 MNHEY and CDR2 SVGAGI. CDR3 region: CASSSGTGPYEQYF. CDR3 nucleotide sequence: TGTGCCAGCAGTTCCGGGACAGGACCCTACGAGCAGTACTTC.

This clonotype was picked up many times. This chain joins TRBV12-3 or TRBV12-4 and TRBJ2-7, with 9 bases matching TRBD2. J gave up 4 bases and V 5 bases, and 9 bases lay outside the gene matches. There are 15 residues in the CDR3. For the CDR3, the DNA is TGTGCCAGCAGTCCCCTAGCGGGAATGACTTACGAGCAGTACTTC. It translates to CASSPLAGMTYEQYF.

This clonotype was seen many times. The CDR3 DNA sequence: TGTGCCAGCAGTTTGCGGCAGAGTCCAGATACGCAGTATTTT. The encoded protein is CASSLRQSPDTQYF. The chain combines TRBV27 with TRBJ2-3, with unresolved D. CDR1 is MNHEY and CDR2 is SMNVEV in the germline V gene (reference sequence). The CDR3 covers 14 residues. V was trimmed by 3 bases and J by 4 bases, leaving 11 bases between them.

The chain combines TRBV6-1 with TRBJ2-1; D gene uncertain. CDR3 length: 12 residues. V was shortened by 6 bases and J by 7 bases, with 10 bases between the two germline ends. The germline CDR1 and CDR2 sequences are MNHNS and SASEGT. This chain's CDR3 is CASSPTKNEQFF. The DNA of the CDR3 is TGTGCCAGCAGCCCAACTAAGAATGAGCAGTTCTTC.

In DNA, the CDR3 is TGTGCCAGCAGCGATCGAGCCCCGGGACAGGGGCACGAGCAGTACTTC. Translating it yields CASSDRAPGQGHEQYF. The chain combines TRBV28 with TRBJ2-7; the match to TRBD1 covers 10 bases. Germline CDR1 MDHEN, CDR2 SYDVKM. CDR3 size: 16 residues. After removal of 6 bases from V and 5 bases from J, the junction contained 13 bases not matched to a gene.

This clonotype was seen a handful of times. The V call is TRBV12-3 or TRBV12-4, the J call TRBJ1-1; D is perhaps TRBD1 (6 bases). Trimming took off 6 bases at V and 3 bases at J, with 14 bases between the two ends. This CDR3 comprises 14 residues. This CDR3 is CASSSSRQDTEAFF. The CDR3 DNA follows: TGTGCCAGCAGCTCGAGCCGACAGGACACTGAAGCTTTCTTT.

This clonotype was detected many times. The chain carries TRBV12-3 or TRBV12-4 and TRBJ1-4; 8 bases match TRBD1. This CDR3 spans 11 amino acids. Trimming cost V 5 bases and J 10 bases; bases outside gene matches: 0. CDR3: CASSTGGKLFF. The CDR3, as DNA: TGTGCCAGCAGTACAGGGGGAAAACTGTTTTTT.

CDR3 DNA: TGTGCCAGCAGCTTAGGAGCCCTAGCCACAGATACGCAGTATTTT. Translation gives CASSLGALATDTQYF. This rearrangement joins TRBV11-2 to TRBJ2-3, with D maybe TRBD2 (5 bases). Germline V lookup: CDR1 SGHAT, CDR2 FQNNGV. The V end lost 1 base, the J end lost 2 bases, and 10 bases lay between the germline ends. The CDR3 contains 15 residues. Drawing the rest from reference TRBV11-2 and TRBJ2-3, the complete variable domain is EAGVAQSPRYKIIEKRQSVAFWCNPISGHATLYWYQQILGQGPKLLIQFQNNGVVDDSQLPKDRFSAERLKGVDSTLKIQPAKLEDSAVYLCASSLGALATDTQYFGPGTRLTVL.